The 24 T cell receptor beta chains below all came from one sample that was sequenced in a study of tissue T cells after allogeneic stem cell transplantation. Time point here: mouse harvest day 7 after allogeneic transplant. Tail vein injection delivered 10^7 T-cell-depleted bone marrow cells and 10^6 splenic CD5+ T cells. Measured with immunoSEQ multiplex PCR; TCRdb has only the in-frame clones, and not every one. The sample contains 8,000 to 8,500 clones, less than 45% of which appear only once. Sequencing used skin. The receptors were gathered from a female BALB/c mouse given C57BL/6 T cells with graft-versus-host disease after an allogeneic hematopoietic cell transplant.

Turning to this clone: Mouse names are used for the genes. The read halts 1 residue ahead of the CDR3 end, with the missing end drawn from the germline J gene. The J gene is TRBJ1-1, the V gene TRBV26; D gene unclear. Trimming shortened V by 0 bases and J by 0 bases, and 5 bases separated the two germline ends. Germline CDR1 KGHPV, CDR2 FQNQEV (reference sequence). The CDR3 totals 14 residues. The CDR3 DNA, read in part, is TGTGCCAGCAGTCTGTCGACCGCAAACACAGAAGTCTTC. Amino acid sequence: CASSLSTANTEVF. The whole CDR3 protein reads CASSLSTANTEVFF.

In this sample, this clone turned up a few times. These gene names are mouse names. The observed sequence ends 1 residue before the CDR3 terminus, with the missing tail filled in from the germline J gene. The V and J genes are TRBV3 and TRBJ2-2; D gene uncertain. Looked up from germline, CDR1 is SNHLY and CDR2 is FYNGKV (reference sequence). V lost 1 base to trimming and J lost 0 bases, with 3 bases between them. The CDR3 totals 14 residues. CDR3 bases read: TGTGCCAGCAGCTTAGGAGCAAACACCGGGCAGCTCTAC. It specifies CASSLGANTGQLY. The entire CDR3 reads CASSLGANTGQLYF.

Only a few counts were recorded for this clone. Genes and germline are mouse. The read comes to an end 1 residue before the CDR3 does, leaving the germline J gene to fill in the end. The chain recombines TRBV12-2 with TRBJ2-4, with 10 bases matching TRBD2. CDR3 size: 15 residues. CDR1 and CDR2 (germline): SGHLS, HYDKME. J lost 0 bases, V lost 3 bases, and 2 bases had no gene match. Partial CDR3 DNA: TGTGCCAGCTCTTGGACTGGGGGTAGTCAAAACACCTTGTAC. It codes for CASSWTGGSQNTLY. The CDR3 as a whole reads CASSWTGGSQNTLYF.

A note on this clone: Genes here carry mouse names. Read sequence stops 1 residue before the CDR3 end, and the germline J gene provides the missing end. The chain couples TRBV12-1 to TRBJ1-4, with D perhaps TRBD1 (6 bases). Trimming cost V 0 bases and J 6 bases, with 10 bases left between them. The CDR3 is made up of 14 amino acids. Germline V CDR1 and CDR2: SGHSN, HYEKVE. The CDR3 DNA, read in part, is TGTGCCAGCTCTCTCGGGGGGGCGGACGAAAGATTATTT. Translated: CASSLGGADERLF. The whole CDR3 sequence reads CASSLGGADERLFF.

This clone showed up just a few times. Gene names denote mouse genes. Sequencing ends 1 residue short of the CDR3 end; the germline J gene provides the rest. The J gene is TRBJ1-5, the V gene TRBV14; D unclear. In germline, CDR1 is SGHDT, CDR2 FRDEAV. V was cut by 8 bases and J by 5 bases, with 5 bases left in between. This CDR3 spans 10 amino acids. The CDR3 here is CARTDQAPLF. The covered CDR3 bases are TGTGCCAGGACCGACCAGGCTCCGCTT.

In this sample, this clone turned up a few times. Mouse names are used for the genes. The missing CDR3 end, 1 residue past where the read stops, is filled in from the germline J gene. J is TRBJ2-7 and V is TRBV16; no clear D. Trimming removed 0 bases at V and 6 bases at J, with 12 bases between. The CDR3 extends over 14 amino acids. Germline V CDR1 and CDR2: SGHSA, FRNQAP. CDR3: CASSLDLAGCEQYF. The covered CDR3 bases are TGTGCAAGCAGCTTAGATCTCGCGGGGTGTGAACAGTAC.

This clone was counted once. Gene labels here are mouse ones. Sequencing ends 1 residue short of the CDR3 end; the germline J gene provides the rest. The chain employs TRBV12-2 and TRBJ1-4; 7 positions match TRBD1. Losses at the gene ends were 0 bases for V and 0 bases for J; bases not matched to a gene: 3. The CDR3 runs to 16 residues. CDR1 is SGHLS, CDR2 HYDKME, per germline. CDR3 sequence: CASSLEQGISNERLFF. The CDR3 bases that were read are TGTGCCAGCTCTCTCGAACAGGGGATTTCCAACGAAAGATTATTT.

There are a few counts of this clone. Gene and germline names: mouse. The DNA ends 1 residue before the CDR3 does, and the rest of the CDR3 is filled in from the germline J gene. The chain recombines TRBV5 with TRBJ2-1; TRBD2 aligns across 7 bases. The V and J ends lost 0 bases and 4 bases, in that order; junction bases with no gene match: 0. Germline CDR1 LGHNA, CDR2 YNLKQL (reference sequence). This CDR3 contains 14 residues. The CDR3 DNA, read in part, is TGTGCCAGCAGCCAAGACTGGGGGTATGCTGAGCAGTTC. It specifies CASSQDWGYAEQF. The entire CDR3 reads CASSQDWGYAEQFF.

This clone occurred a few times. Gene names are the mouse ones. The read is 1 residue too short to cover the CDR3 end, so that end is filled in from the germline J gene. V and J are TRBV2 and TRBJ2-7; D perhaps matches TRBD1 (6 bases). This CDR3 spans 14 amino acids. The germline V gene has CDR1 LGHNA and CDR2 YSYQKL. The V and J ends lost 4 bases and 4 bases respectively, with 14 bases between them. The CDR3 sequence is CASSRHRDTYEQYF. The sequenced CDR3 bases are TGTGCCAGCAGCCGCCACCGGGACACATATGAACAGTAC.

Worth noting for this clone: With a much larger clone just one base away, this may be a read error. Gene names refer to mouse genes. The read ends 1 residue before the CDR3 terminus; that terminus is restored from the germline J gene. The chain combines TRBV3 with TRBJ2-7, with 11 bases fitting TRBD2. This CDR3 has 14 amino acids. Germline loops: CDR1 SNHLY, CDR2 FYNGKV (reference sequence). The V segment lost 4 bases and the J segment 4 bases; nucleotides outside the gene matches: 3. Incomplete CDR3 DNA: TGTGCCAGCAGCTCCCGACTGGGGGGGTATGAACAGTAC. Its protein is CASSSRLGGYEQY. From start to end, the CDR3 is CASSSRLGGYEQYF.

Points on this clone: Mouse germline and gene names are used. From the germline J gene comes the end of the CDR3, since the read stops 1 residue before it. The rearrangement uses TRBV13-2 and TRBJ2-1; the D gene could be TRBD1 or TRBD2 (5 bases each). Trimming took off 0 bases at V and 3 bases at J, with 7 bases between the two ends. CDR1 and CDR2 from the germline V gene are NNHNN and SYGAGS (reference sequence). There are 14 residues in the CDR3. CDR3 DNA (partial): TGTGCCAGCGGTGATGCCGGGGGCTATGCTGAGCAGTTC. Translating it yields CASGDAGGYAEQF. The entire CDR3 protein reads CASGDAGGYAEQFF.

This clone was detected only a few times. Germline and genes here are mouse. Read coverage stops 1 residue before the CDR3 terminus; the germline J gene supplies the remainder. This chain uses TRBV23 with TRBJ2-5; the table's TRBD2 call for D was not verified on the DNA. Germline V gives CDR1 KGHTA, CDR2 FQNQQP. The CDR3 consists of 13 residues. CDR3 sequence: CSSSQGGRDTQYF. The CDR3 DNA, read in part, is TGCTCCAGCAGTCAAGGGGGGCGAGACACCCAGTAC. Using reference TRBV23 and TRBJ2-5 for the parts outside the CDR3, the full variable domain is DAAVTQKPRYLIKMKGQEAEMKCIPEKGHTAVFWYQQKQSKELKFLIYFQNQQPLDQIDMVKERFSAVCPSSSLCSLGIRTCEAEDSALYLCSSSQGGRDTQYFGPGTRLLVL.

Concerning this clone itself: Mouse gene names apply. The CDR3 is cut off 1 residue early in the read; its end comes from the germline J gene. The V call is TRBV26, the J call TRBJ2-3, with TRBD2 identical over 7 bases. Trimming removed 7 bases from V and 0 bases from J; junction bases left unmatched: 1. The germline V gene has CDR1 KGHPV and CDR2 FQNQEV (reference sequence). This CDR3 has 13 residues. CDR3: CASNGGSAETLYF. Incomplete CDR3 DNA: TGTGCCAGCAATGGGGGGAGTGCAGAAACGCTGTAT.

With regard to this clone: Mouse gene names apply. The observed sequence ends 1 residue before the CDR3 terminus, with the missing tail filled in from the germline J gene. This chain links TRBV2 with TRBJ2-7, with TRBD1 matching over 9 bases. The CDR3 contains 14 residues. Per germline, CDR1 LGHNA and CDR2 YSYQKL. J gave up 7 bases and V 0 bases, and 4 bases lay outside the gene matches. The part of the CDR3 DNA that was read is TGTGCCAGCAGCCAAGAGAACAGGGGGCTGGAACAGTAC. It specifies CASSQENRGLEQY. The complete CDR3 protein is CASSQENRGLEQYF.

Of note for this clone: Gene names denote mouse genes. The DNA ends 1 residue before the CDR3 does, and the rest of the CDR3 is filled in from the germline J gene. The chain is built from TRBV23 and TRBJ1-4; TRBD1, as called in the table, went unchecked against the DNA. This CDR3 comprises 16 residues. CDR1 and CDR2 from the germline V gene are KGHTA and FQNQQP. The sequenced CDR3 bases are TGCTCCAGCAGTCAATCGTCAGGGTTTTCCAACGAAAGATTATTT. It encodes CSSSQSSGFSNERLF. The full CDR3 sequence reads CSSSQSSGFSNERLFF.

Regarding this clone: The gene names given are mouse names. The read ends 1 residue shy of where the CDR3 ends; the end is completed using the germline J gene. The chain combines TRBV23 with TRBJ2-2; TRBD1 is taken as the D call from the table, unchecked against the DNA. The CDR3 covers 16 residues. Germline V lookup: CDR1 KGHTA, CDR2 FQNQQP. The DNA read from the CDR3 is TGCTCCAGCAGTCAAGGACAGGGAGCAAACACCGGGCAGCTCTAC. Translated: CSSSQGQGANTGQLY. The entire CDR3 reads CSSSQGQGANTGQLYF.

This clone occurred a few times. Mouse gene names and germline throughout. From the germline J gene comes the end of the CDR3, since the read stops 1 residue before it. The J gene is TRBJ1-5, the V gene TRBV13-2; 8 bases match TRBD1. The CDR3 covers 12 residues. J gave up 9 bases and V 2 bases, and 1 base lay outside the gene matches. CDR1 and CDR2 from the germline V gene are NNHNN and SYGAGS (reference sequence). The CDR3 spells CASGEDRVAPLF. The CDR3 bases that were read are TGTGCCAGCGGTGAGGACAGGGTGGCTCCGCTT.

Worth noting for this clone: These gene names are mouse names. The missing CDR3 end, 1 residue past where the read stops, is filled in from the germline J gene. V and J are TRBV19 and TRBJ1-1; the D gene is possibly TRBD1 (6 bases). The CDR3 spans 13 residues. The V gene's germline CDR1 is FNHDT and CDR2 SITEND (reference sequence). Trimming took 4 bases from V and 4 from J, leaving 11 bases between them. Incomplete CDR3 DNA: TGTGCCAGCAGTCGCAGGGGCGGCACAGAAGTCTTC. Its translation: CASSRRGGTEVF. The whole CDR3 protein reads CASSRRGGTEVFF. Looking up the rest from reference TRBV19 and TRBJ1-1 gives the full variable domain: GGIITQTPKFLIGQEGQKLTLKCQQNFNHDTMYWYRQDSGKGLRLIYYSITENDLQKGDLSEGYDASREKKSSFSLTVTSAQKNEMAVFLCASSRRGGTEVFFGKGTRLTVV.

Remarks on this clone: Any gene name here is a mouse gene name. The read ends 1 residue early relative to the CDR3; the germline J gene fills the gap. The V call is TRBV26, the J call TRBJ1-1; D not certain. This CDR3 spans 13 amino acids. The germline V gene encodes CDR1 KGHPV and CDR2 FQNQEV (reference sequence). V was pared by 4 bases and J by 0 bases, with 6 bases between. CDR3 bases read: TGTGCCAGCAGTCCCCGCGCAAACACAGAAGTCTTC. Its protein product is CASSPRANTEVF. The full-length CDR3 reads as CASSPRANTEVFF. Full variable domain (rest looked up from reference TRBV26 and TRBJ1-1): NSKVIQTPRYLVKGQGQKAKMRCIPEKGHPVVFWYQQNKNNEFKFLINFQNQEVLQQIDMTEKRFSAECPSNSPCSLEIQSSEAGDSALYLCASSPRANTEVFFGKGTRLTVV.

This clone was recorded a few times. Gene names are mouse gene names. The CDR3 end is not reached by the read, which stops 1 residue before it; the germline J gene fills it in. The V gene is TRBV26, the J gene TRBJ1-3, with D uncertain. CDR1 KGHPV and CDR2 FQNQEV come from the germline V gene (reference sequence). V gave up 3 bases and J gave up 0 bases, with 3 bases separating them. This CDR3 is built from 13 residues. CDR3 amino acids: CASSLSSGNTLYF. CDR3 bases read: TGTGCCAGCAGTCTCAGTTCTGGAAATACGCTCTAT.

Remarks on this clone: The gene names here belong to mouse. This chain's CDR3 is CASRPGQGRINERLFF. The DNA read from the CDR3 is TGTGCTAGCAGACCGGGACAGGGGAGAATCAACGAAAGATTATTT. The J gene is TRBJ1-4, the V gene TRBV29, with 10 nucleotides matching TRBD1. The read ends 1 residue early relative to the CDR3; the germline J gene fills the gap. This CDR3 contains 16 residues. The germline V gene has CDR1 MSHET and CDR2 SYDVDS. V lost 6 bases and J lost 4; bases outside the gene matches: 8.

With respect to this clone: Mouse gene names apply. The DNA read from the CDR3 is TGTGCCAGCAGCCGGGGACAATATGAACAGTAC. Protein sequence: CASSRGQYEQY. In full, the CDR3 is CASSRGQYEQYF. The chain recombines TRBV15 with TRBJ2-7, with D maybe TRBD1 (6 bases). The read ends 1 residue shy of where the CDR3 ends; the end is completed using the germline J gene. CDR1 SGHND and CDR2 FRSKSL come from the germline V gene. The CDR3 is 12 amino acids. The V end was cut by 6 bases, the J end by 4 bases, with 10 bases between.

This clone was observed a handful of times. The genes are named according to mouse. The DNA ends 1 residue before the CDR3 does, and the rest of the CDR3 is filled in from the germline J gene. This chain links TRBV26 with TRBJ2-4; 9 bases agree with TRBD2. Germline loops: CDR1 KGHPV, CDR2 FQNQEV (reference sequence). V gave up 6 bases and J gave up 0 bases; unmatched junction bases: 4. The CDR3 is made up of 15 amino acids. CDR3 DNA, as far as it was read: TGTGCCAGCAGGGACTGGGGCCCTAGTCAAAACACCTTGTAC. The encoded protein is CASRDWGPSQNTLY. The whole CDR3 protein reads CASRDWGPSQNTLYF.

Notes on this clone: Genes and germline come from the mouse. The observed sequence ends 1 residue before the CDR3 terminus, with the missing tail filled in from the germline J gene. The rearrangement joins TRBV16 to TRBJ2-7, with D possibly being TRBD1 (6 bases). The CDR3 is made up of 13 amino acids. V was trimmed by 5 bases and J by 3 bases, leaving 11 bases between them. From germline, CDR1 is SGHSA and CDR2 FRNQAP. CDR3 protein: CASSRDTYYEQYF. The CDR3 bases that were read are TGTGCAAGCAGCCGGGACACATACTATGAACAGTAC.